This TCR beta chain comes out of a study of T cell responses to AZD1222 COVID-19 vaccine. Whole-study results and caveats: A mostly white British donor set with more females was recruited, and clonal diversity was possibly underestimated. Targets within unmutated variant regions were reportedly found for nearly half of spike-specific TCRs. The study sampled repertoires only after the peak T cell response. Recipients of AZD1222 seropositive at baseline numbered only five or six.

The CDR3 sequence is 14 residues long. Germline V CDR1 and CDR2: SGDLS, YYNGEE. The V and J ends lost 0 bases and 11 bases respectively, with 17 bases between them. Here immunoSEQ multiplex PCR was the method, and the copy in TCRdb shows in-frame clones only, minus some. Of 140,000 to 150,000 clones in the sample, roughly nine tenths were seen once. Comments on this clone: Its target is not known.

Sample: peripheral blood, taken 28 days after the second dose of the MenACWY control vaccine. V gene TRBV9 combines with J gene TRBJ1-1, with D possibly TRBD1 on 6 matching bases. The receptor was isolated from an adult who received the MenACWY meningococcal vaccine as a control. The CDR3 region is CASSVGMGAGSAFF. In nucleotides, the CDR3 is TGTGCCAGCAGCGTAGGGATGGGGGCCGGGTCGGCTTTCTTT.